This T cell receptor (beta chain) was identified in a study of cytomegalovirus exposure and HLA in healthy donors. Findings and limits, study-wide: Earlier analysis looked at TCR beta V segments, and most were productive about 90% or about 30% of the time. Published work reported that the classifier diagnosed cytomegalovirus status with high specificity and sensitivity. It has been reported that TCR beta sequences accurately predicted the HLA-A and HLA-B alleles of most subjects. Later on, a genetic analysis was performed. It linked a missense variant in DCLRE1C with V- and J-gene trimming of TCR beta.

Note on this clone: The antigen remains undetermined.

The PCR was carried out with 60 Vbeta primers and 13 Jbeta primers. The table came from immunoSEQ multiplex PCR; TCRdb's copy has only in-frame clones and leaves some out. Of about 110,000 clones listed, over 70% are singletons. This TCR came from a middle-aged man in good health and CMV-seronegative. The sample was PBMCs.

CDR3 region: CASSLESGGAYTQYF. The CDR3 DNA reads as TGCGCCAGCAGCTTGGAAAGCGGGGGGGCATATACGCAGTATTTT. The V call is TRBV5-1, the J call TRBJ2-3, with 10 bases aligning to TRBD2. CDR1 is SGHRS and CDR2 is YFSETQ in the germline V gene. The CDR3 totals 15 residues. J was trimmed by 7 bases and V by 0 bases; bases with no gene match: 5.